A single T cell receptor beta chain is shown here with its context. The antigen is undetermined. This sample was included in a study of cytomegalovirus exposure and HLA in healthy donors. This PCR relied on a set of 60 Vbeta primers and 13 Jbeta primers. Sequenced by immunoSEQ multiplex PCR; TCRdb stores in-frame clones only, minus some. The listing contains 150,000 to 200,000 clones. Trimming left V 2 bases short and J 1 base short, with 12 bases between. The CDR3 covers 15 residues. The germline CDR1 and CDR2 sequences are MNHEY and SVGAGI. Study-level results: Reportedly, diagnosis of cytomegalovirus status by the classifier showed high specificity and sensitivity. Beyond CMV serostatus, there was no information to go on about immune exposure. 16,951 TCR beta sequences were associated with HLA alleles at 0.05 false discovery rate in a later analysis.

The sequence came from a boy between 10 and 17 years old in good health and CMV-seronegative. The sample consisted of PBMCs. This rearrangement joins TRBV6-5 to TRBJ2-7; unclear D gene. CDR3 in amino acids: CASSYKILGSYEQYF. The CDR3 DNA reads as TGTGCCAGCAGTTACAAAATCCTCGGGTCCTACGAGCAGTACTTC.